This entry features one TCR beta chain sequence. Its specificity is not known. The germline V gene has CDR1 SSHAT and CDR2 FNYEAQ (reference sequence). V shed 0 bases, J shed 0 bases, and the junction held 7 bases outside the gene matches. The CDR3 covers 18 residues. The data are from a study of Graves' ophthalmopathy and Graves' hyperthyroidism. Study-level findings and limits: A majority of expanded thyroid clonotypes exceeding 0.001 frequency were likewise present in blood. Using a 13-signature model, the authors split ophthalmopathy from stable hyperthyroidism, with about 90% sensitivity and 81.08% specificity. Sensitivity reached 70.59% and specificity around 76% when the model predicted ophthalmopathy progression.

Enrolled hyperthyroidism patients had a new diagnosis, a duration under 2 months, and an age of 18 to 65. Amplification from RNA transcripts yielded the TCR beta CDR3 regions. Second-round multiplex PCR followed a first-round RT-PCR using HTBI primers. TCRdb analysed the multiplex PCR reads with MiXCR anew, one entry per CDR3 protein. The table lists about 1.1 million distinct CDR3 sequences, around a third of them singletons. The material sequenced was peripheral blood or thyroid tissue (not recorded which). The TCR sequence derives from an adult man with Graves' hyperthyroidism. The rearrangement uses TRBV7-7 and TRBJ2-7; TRBD2 agrees at 11 bases. The CDR3 sequence is CASSLAGGTSGSSYEQYF. The CDR3 DNA follows: TGTGCCAGCAGCTTAGCCGGAGGGACTAGCGGTAGCTCCTACGAGCAGTACTTC.